Below, 26 T cell receptor beta chains from the same sample are listed, as sequenced in a study of blood T cell repertoires in COVID-19. Data came from immunoSEQ multiplex PCR; TCRdb stores just in-frame clones and leaves some out. This sample has 130,000 to 150,000 clones, with approximately 85% found just once. The sample comprised peripheral blood. The receptor set was obtained from a woman aged 60 to 75 with COVID-19, enrolled during active disease.

This clone was picked up a small number of times. The chain couples TRBV7-3 to TRBJ2-2, with 8 bases identical to TRBD1. The germline V gene has CDR1 SGHTA and CDR2 FQGTGA. The CDR3 extends over 18 amino acids. With V trimmed by 5 bases and J by 5 bases, 16 bases remained unmatched. The CDR3, as DNA: TGTGCCAGCAGCCCCTATCCAGCAGGGGGCTCAGGTACCGGGGAGCTGTTTTTT. This codes for CASSPYPAGGSGTGELFF. The whole variable domain, filled in from reference TRBV7-3 and TRBJ2-2, reads GAGVSQTPSNKVTEKGKYVELRCDPISGHTALYWYRQSLGQGPEFLIYFQGTGAADDSGLPNDRFFAVRPEGSVSTLKIQRTERGDSAVYLCASSPYPAGGSGTGELFFGEGSRLTVL.

This chain links TRBV5-1 with TRBJ2-1, with unresolved D. The germline V gene has CDR1 SGHRS and CDR2 YFSETQ. There are 14 residues in the CDR3. Deletions cut 0 bases from V and 5 bases from J, with 9 bases between. The CDR3 nucleotides are TGCGCCAGCAGCTTGGGCGATGTTCACAATGAGCAGTTCTTC. This sequence encodes CASSLGDVHNEQFF.

In DNA, the CDR3 is TGTGCCAGCAGCCCGCGCGGACAGGTTTTGGGAACAGATACGCAGTATTTT. Protein product: CASSPRGQVLGTDTQYF. The rearrangement links TRBV5-4 to TRBJ2-3; 7 bases are a match to TRBD1. The V and J ends lost 4 bases and 3 bases, in that order; junction bases with no gene match: 14. Germline V CDR1 and CDR2: SGHNT, YYREEE (reference sequence). The CDR3 has 17 amino acids.

This sequence joins TRBV2 and TRBJ2-2; D remains ambiguous. V was pared by 5 bases and J by 5 bases, with 9 bases between. The CDR3 spans 13 residues. The germline V gene encodes CDR1 SNHLY and CDR2 FYNNEI. CDR3: CASSWAPTGELFF. The CDR3 DNA follows: TGTGCCAGCAGTTGGGCGCCGACCGGGGAGCTGTTTTTT.

The gene calls are TRBV10-3 and TRBJ2-1; 8 bases are a match to TRBD2. With V trimmed by 8 bases and J by 6 bases, 6 bases remained unmatched. Germline V lookup: CDR1 ENHRY, CDR2 SYGVKD. This CDR3 contains 13 residues. CDR3 residues: CAIGSLAANEQFF. The CDR3 DNA reads TGTGCCATCGGTTCACTAGCGGCCAATGAGCAGTTCTTC.

This clone was seen more than once but under ten times. This chain links TRBV5-3 with TRBJ1-1; D is uncertain. TRBV5-3 is filed as an ORF, its function uncertain. V was pared by 0 bases and J by 6 bases, with 12 bases between. CDR3 size: 14 residues. CDR3 coding DNA: TGTGCCAGAAGCTTGGGAGGCGTCAGCCCTGAAGCTTTCTTT. Protein sequence: CARSLGGVSPEAFF.

V usage is TRBV2 and J usage is TRBJ2-7, with a weak D call TRBD2 (6 bases). Trimming stripped 5 bases from V and 5 bases from J, with 19 bases between. CDR1 is SNHLY and CDR2 is FYNNEI in the germline V gene. This CDR3 contains 15 residues. The CDR3 bases are TGTGCCAGCAGTCAAAATCCGGGACTGTTTCACGAGCAGTACTTC. This codes for CASSQNPGLFHEQYF.

The J gene is TRBJ1-1, the V gene TRBV10-3, with 10 positions matching TRBD1. CDR3 length: 16 amino acids. V shed 6 bases and J 11 bases; nucleotides not matched to a gene: 18. Germline V gives CDR1 ENHRY, CDR2 SYGVKD. CDR3 in DNA: TGTGCCATCAGCTGGGACAGGGGCCTCGGTGGTGGGGTCGCTTTCTTT. Protein product: CAISWDRGLGGGVAFF.

This clone has a single count. This chain links TRBV18 with TRBJ2-1; 9 nucleotides agree with TRBD1. The germline V gene has CDR1 KGHSH and CDR2 LQKENI. V shed 0 bases, J shed 14 bases, and the junction held 8 bases outside the gene matches. This CDR3 has 14 amino acids. The CDR3 spells CASSPPGGQGGKFF. For the CDR3, the DNA is TGTGCCAGCTCACCACCGGGGGGACAGGGTGGAAAGTTCTTC. Filled out from reference TRBV18 and TRBJ2-1, the complete variable domain reads NAGVMQNPRHLVRRRGQEARLRCSPMKGHSHVYWYRQLPEEGLKFMVYLQKENIIDESGMPKERFSAEFPKEGPSILRIQQVVRGDSAAYFCASSPPGGQGGKFFGPGTRLTVL.

The chain links TRBV7-6 to TRBJ1-2; a weak D match, TRBD1 (5 bases). The CDR3 covers 15 residues. With 3 bases removed from V and 2 bases from J, the gap between germline ends came to 13 bases. CDR1 and CDR2 from the germline V gene are SGHVS and FNYEAQ. CDR3 bases: TGTGCCAGCAGCTTGGACCAGGGCTGGAACTATGGCTACACCTTC. Translation: CASSLDQGWNYGYTF.

The chain combines TRBV6-5 with TRBJ1-2; 9 bases match TRBD1. Losses at the gene ends were 6 bases for V and 4 bases for J; bases not matched to a gene: 3. Germline V lookup: CDR1 MNHEY, CDR2 SVGAGI. The CDR3 is made up of 13 amino acids. The CDR3 DNA follows: TGTGCCAGCAGCCGGGACAGGGCCTATGGCTACACCTTC. Protein product: CASSRDRAYGYTF.

The rearrangement uses TRBV4-2 and TRBJ2-1; D remains ambiguous. The CDR3 extends over 11 amino acids. The V and J ends lost 3 bases and 10 bases respectively, with 7 bases between them. Germline V gene sequence: CDR1 LGHNA, CDR2 YNFKEQ. The CDR3 loop is CASSHNREQFF. DNA for the CDR3: TGTGCCAGCAGCCATAACCGGGAGCAGTTCTTC.

The chain couples TRBV30 to TRBJ2-5; D is possibly TRBD1 (6 bases). The CDR3 extends over 14 amino acids. Per germline, CDR1 GTSNPN and CDR2 SVGIG (reference sequence). Trimming took 5 bases from V and 5 from J, leaving 18 bases between them. CDR3 amino acids: CAWSGGRGRETQYF. The CDR3 DNA is TGTGCCTGGTCTGGGGGCAGGGGTCGGGAGACCCAGTACTTC.

This clone has only a few counts. The J gene is TRBJ1-1, the V gene TRBV4-3; 8 bases align to TRBD1. The CDR3 loop spans 16 amino acids. Trimming took 0 bases from V and 1 from J; bases not matched to a gene: 4. CDR1 is LGHNA and CDR2 is YSLEER in the germline V gene. CDR3 DNA: TGCGCCAGCAGCCAAGAGGCCAGGGGGCGGAACACTGAAGCTTTCTTT. This translates into CASSQEARGRNTEAFF.

The V call is TRBV10-3, the J call TRBJ1-1, with a possible D match to TRBD1 (5 bases). Germline lookup yields CDR1 ENHRY and CDR2 SYGVKD. V dropped 6 bases and J dropped 3 bases, with 11 bases sitting between them. The CDR3 totals 13 residues. CDR3 sequence reads: CAIRATGDTEAFF. As DNA, the CDR3 is TGTGCCATCAGGGCCACGGGGGACACTGAAGCTTTCTTT.

The chain has TRBV28 and TRBJ1-1; D not certain. The V gene's germline CDR1 is MDHEN and CDR2 SYDVKM. Trimming pared 3 bases from V and 3 bases from J, leaving 14 bases between. The CDR3 extends over 15 amino acids. The CDR3 sequence: CASSLNRVGDTEAFF. The CDR3 DNA follows: TGTGCCAGCAGTTTGAACCGGGTAGGAGACACTGAAGCTTTCTTT.

The J gene is TRBJ1-2, the V gene TRBV6-6; 7 bases are shared with TRBD1. The germline CDR1 and CDR2 sequences are MNHNY and SVGAGI (reference sequence). The CDR3 loop spans 17 amino acids. Losses at the gene ends were 5 bases for V and 2 bases for J; bases not matched to a gene: 14. CDR3: CASSPPGGGLLNYGYTF. The CDR3 DNA is TGTGCCAGCAGTCCCCCGGGAGGGGGCTTACTGAACTATGGCTACACCTTC.

CDR3 sequence reads: CASSQEGGQGTYGYTF. CDR3 sequence (DNA): TGTGCCAGCAGCCAAGAAGGCGGACAGGGGACCTATGGCTACACCTTC. This sequence joins TRBV4-2 and TRBJ1-2; TRBD1 matches 9 bases. The trim removed 0 bases at V and 4 bases at J, leaving 6 bases unmatched. Germline V gene data show CDR1 as LGHNA and CDR2 as YNFKEQ. The CDR3 is made up of 16 amino acids.

The chain has TRBV18 and TRBJ2-3, with TRBD1 matching over 9 bases. J was trimmed by 0 bases and V by 6 bases; bases with no gene match: 7. Germline V gives CDR1 KGHSH, CDR2 LQKENI. The CDR3 consists of 16 residues. The CDR3 sequence: CASSRGQGYSTDTQYF. CDR3 in DNA: TGTGCCAGCTCGCGGGGACAGGGATATAGCACAGATACGCAGTATTTT.

This clone showed up just once. The chain carries TRBV7-2 and TRBJ2-7, with 15 bases matching TRBD2. J was trimmed by 5 bases and V by 5 bases; bases with no gene match: 10. Germline CDR1 SGHTA, CDR2 FQGNSA. The CDR3 totals 17 residues. For the CDR3, the DNA is TGTGCCAGCAGCGGACGGACTAGCGGGGGGGCGGGCCACGAGCAGTACTTC. Amino acids: CASSGRTSGGAGHEQYF.

The rearrangement uses TRBV4-3 and TRBJ1-1; perhaps TRBD1 as D (5 bases). The V and J ends lost 3 bases and 3 bases respectively, with 14 bases between them. Germline loops: CDR1 LGHNA, CDR2 YSLEER. This CDR3 spans 15 amino acids. CDR3 DNA sequence: TGCGCCAGCAGCCACTCCACCCGGGGGTACACTGAAGCTTTCTTT. It codes for CASSHSTRGYTEAFF.

This chain links TRBV19 with TRBJ1-5, with 7 bases aligning to TRBD1. Germline CDR1 reads LNHDA; CDR2 reads SQIVND (reference sequence). The CDR3 runs 14 residues. J lost 5 bases, V lost 5 bases, and 6 bases had no gene match. DNA of the CDR3: TGTGCCAGTAGTTTCGGGACAGAATATCAGCCCCAGCATTTT. It is translated as CASSFGTEYQPQHF.

This chain uses TRBV6-2 or TRBV6-3 with TRBJ2-1; D might be TRBD2 (5 bases). The CDR3 contains 16 residues. Germline CDR1 reads MNHEY; CDR2 reads SVGEGT. Trimming took off 2 bases at V and 0 bases at J, with 11 bases between the two ends. The CDR3 here is CASSYPTGSSYNEQFF. DNA for the CDR3: TGTGCCAGCAGTTACCCAACGGGGAGCTCCTACAATGAGCAGTTCTTC.

This sequence joins TRBV5-6 and TRBJ1-2, with a tentative D call TRBD1 (5 bases). CDR1 is SGHDT and CDR2 is YYEEEE in the germline V gene. The CDR3 spans 14 residues. V shed 3 bases and J shed 4 bases, with 13 bases lying between them. CDR3 sequence (DNA): TGTGCCAGCAGCTCCGTCCAGGGTGGCTATGGCTACACCTTC. As protein: CASSSVQGGYGYTF. The full variable domain, in which reference TRBV5-6 and TRBJ1-2 provide the parts outside the CDR3, is DAGVTQSPTHLIKTRGQQVTLRCSPKSGHDTVSWYQQALGQGPQFIFQYYEEEERQRGNFPDRFSGHQFPNYSSELNVNALLLGDSALYLCASSSVQGGYGYTFGSGTRLTVV.

The chain joins TRBV4-3 to TRBJ1-1, with D unclear. V was cut by 0 bases and J by 4 bases, with 6 bases left in between. The CDR3 extends over 13 amino acids. The germline CDR1 and CDR2 sequences are LGHNA and YSLEER. The CDR3 loop is CASSQDYGTEAFF. DNA of the CDR3: TGCGCCAGCAGCCAAGATTACGGCACTGAAGCTTTCTTT.

The sample holds one count of this clone. The J gene is TRBJ1-2, the V gene TRBV6-5; weak D call: TRBD1 (5 bases). The CDR3 extends over 15 amino acids. The germline V gene has CDR1 MNHEY and CDR2 SVGAGI. Trimming took off 6 bases at V and 1 base at J, with 15 bases between the two ends. CDR3 amino acids: CASRRFARDNYGYTF. The CDR3 DNA is TGTGCCAGCAGACGCTTTGCCAGGGATAACTATGGCTACACCTTC.